This TCR beta chain was captured by sequencing in a study of vaccination and CD4 T cells after COVID-19. Across the study: The convalescents, six males and four females, included two who were Hispanic. The cells in question were stimulated using overlapping spike peptides derived from SARS-CoV-2, HCoV-NL63, HCoV-OC43 and HCoV-229E.

This sample's time point: late sampling 161 to 241 days after vaccination in a few convalescent patients. Documented treatment: approximately nine-day PBMC culture with coronavirus spike peptide pools or control peptides (ViraFEST assay). From germline, CDR1 is LGHNA and CDR2 YNFKEQ. The CDR3 runs 14 residues. V was clipped by 4 bases and J by 8 bases, with 16 bases between them. Scientists ran DNA taken from cultured CD4+ T cells through the Oncomine TCR Beta short-read assay for sequencing. Cultures of CD4+ T cells served as the source for extracting genomic DNA. TCRdb processed the PCR reads anew with MiXCR; each CDR3 protein has one entry. The repertoire holds roughly 15,000 distinct CDR3 sequences, with less than 60% as singletons. A few counts support this clonotype. What it binds is not known.

The input for sequencing was CD4+ T cells from blood, cultured in vitro, taken about 7 months after SARS-CoV-2 vaccination. The origin of this receptor is a human donor who had recovered from COVID-19. This chain links TRBV4-2 with TRBJ2-3; D possibly corresponds to TRBD2 (6 bases). CDR3 in DNA: TGTGCCAGCAGCCGGGGCTCGGGGGATCGTACGCAGTATTTT. The encoded protein is CASSRGSGDRTQYF.